These 30 T cell receptor beta chains were sequenced from one sample in a study of shared clonotypes between healthy human individuals. Profiled with immunoSEQ multiplex PCR; TCRdb holds only in-frame clones, not every one. Among approximately 510,000 clones, approximately 79% were seen once, and the ten largest hold 10% to 15%. Source material: PBMCs. The source is a woman aged 40 to 50 in good health. Some clones in this sample may be carry-over from other donors' samples.

The V gene is TRBV28, the J gene TRBJ1-2, with 7 positions matching TRBD1. Germline CDR1 reads MDHEN; CDR2 reads SYDVKM. V was clipped by 7 bases and J by 4 bases; unmatched bases: 9. The CDR3 runs 14 residues. The CDR3 bases are TGTGCCAGCACCCAACGAGGGGGCCCCTATGGCTACACCTTC. It specifies CASTQRGGPYGYTF.

The rearrangement joins TRBV11-2 to TRBJ2-7; either TRBD1 or TRBD2 may fit D (6 bases each). V was shortened by 1 base and J by 6 bases, with 13 bases between the two germline ends. CDR1 and CDR2 from the germline V gene are SGHAT and FQNNGV. CDR3 length equals 14 residues. This CDR3 is CASSLVRGLGEQYF. In DNA, the CDR3 is TGTGCCAGCAGCTTAGTTCGGGGGCTTGGCGAGCAGTACTTC.

The rearrangement links TRBV6-5 to TRBJ2-5, with D hard to call. Germline-derived CDR1 and CDR2 are MNHEY and SVGAGI. Trimming pared 0 bases from V and 5 bases from J, leaving 10 bases between. The CDR3 is made up of 14 amino acids. Here the CDR3 reads CASSYSWGEETQYF. CDR3 DNA: TGTGCCAGCAGTTACTCCTGGGGTGAGGAGACCCAGTACTTC.

This sequence joins TRBV18 and TRBJ2-3; D gene ambiguous. This CDR3 comprises 14 residues. Germline-derived CDR1 and CDR2 are KGHSH and LQKENI. The V and J ends lost 3 bases and 2 bases respectively, with 9 bases between them. The chain's CDR3 is CASSPPVNTDTQYF. The CDR3 coding sequence is TGTGCCAGCTCACCCCCGGTTAACACAGATACGCAGTATTTT. Full variable domain (rest looked up from reference TRBV18 and TRBJ2-3): NAGVMQNPRHLVRRRGQEARLRCSPMKGHSHVYWYRQLPEEGLKFMVYLQKENIIDESGMPKERFSAEFPKEGPSILRIQQVVRGDSAAYFCASSPPVNTDTQYFGPGTRLTVL.

The chain carries TRBV6-1 and TRBJ2-1; 13 bases fit TRBD2. CDR1 MNHNS and CDR2 SASEGT come from the germline V gene. The CDR3 sequence is 15 residues long. The V gene end was trimmed by 7 bases and the J gene end by 1 base; junction bases not matched to a gene: 1. CDR3 in amino acids: CASKLAGGSYNEQFF. CDR3 sequence (DNA): TGTGCCAGCAAACTAGCGGGAGGGTCCTACAATGAGCAGTTCTTC.

V is TRBV6-1 and J is TRBJ1-5; a possible D gene is TRBD1 (5 bases). The V and J ends lost 3 bases and 2 bases respectively, with 11 bases between them. The V gene's germline CDR1 is MNHNS and CDR2 SASEGT. The CDR3 is 15 amino acids. This CDR3 is CASSEGPGGNQPQHF. DNA for the CDR3: TGTGCCAGCAGTGAGGGGCCGGGGGGCAATCAGCCCCAGCATTTT.

This sequence joins TRBV7-6 and TRBJ2-1; D is ambiguous. V was cut by 2 bases and J by 8 bases, with 10 bases left in between. The germline CDR1 and CDR2 sequences are SGHVS and FNYEAQ. CDR3 length: 13 residues. The CDR3 loop is CASSLMSLDEQFF. The CDR3 DNA is TGTGCCAGCAGCTTAATGAGCTTGGATGAGCAGTTCTTC. Together with reference TRBV7-6 and TRBJ2-1, the CDR3 gives the full variable domain: GAGVSQSPRYKVTKRGQDVALRCDPISGHVSLYWYRQALGQGPEFLTYFNYEAQQDKSGLPNDRFSAERPEGSISTLTIQRTEQRDSAMYRCASSLMSLDEQFFGPGTRLTVL.

The chain recombines TRBV6-6 with TRBJ2-1, with 11 bases lining up with TRBD2. CDR3 length: 16 residues. V shed 0 bases and J 7 bases; nucleotides not matched to a gene: 5. From germline, CDR1 is MNHNY and CDR2 SVGAGI (reference sequence). CDR3 sequence: CASSYSAASGRNEQFF. CDR3 coding DNA: TGTGCCAGCAGTTACTCGGCTGCTAGCGGGAGGAATGAGCAGTTCTTC.

This chain joins TRBV5-4 and TRBJ2-5; TRBD1 is a possible D gene (6 bases). Looked up from germline, CDR1 is SGHNT and CDR2 is YYREEE (reference sequence). This CDR3 spans 14 amino acids. V was shortened by 5 bases and J by 2 bases, with 13 bases between the two germline ends. This CDR3 is CASSNTGLQETQYF. CDR3 DNA sequence: TGTGCCAGCAGTAACACAGGGTTACAAGAGACCCAGTACTTC.

The rearrangement joins TRBV2 to TRBJ1-5, with a tentative D call TRBD1 (6 bases). The CDR3 extends over 14 amino acids. V was shortened by 9 bases and J by 0 bases, with 12 bases between the two germline ends. Germline V lookup: CDR1 SNHLY, CDR2 FYNNEI. CDR3 bases: TGTGCCAGTACTCACAGGGTTAGCAATCAGCCCCAGCATTTT. It codes for CASTHRVSNQPQHF.

For the CDR3, the DNA is TGTGCCAGCCAGACTAGCGGGAGGGCCTACAATGAGCAGTTCTTC. Translating it yields CASQTSGRAYNEQFF. The J gene is TRBJ2-1, the V gene TRBV2; the match to TRBD2 covers 14 bases. The germline V gene encodes CDR1 SNHLY and CDR2 FYNNEI. The CDR3 length is 15 residues. V was clipped by 8 bases and J by 2 bases; unmatched bases: 2.

V is TRBV9 and J is TRBJ2-7, with 14 bases lining up with TRBD2. Germline lookup yields CDR1 SGDLS and CDR2 YYNGEE. Trimming removed 4 bases from V and 2 bases from J; junction bases left unmatched: 2. The CDR3 runs 15 residues. The CDR3 loop reads CASSRLAGGPYEQYF. DNA for the CDR3: TGTGCCAGCAGCCGACTAGCGGGAGGGCCCTACGAGCAGTACTTC. The full variable domain, with the rest looked up from reference TRBV9 and TRBJ2-7, is DSGVTQTPKHLITATGQRVTLRCSPRSGDLSVYWYQQSLDQGLQFLIQYYNGEERAKGNILERFSAQQFPDLHSELNLSSLELGDSALYFCASSRLAGGPYEQYFGPGTRLTVT.

A few counts support this clone. CDR3 in DNA: TGCGCCAGCAGGGCAGGGCCGAACACTGAAGCTTTCTTT. Protein sequence: CASRAGPNTEAFF. The chain is built from TRBV5-1 and TRBJ1-1, with a weak D call TRBD1 (5 bases). The CDR3 contains 13 residues. Trimming pared 5 bases from V and 1 base from J, leaving 9 bases between. Germline V gene lookup returns CDR1 SGHRS and CDR2 YFSETQ.

The chain uses TRBV30 and TRBJ1-4, with D possibly being TRBD1 (5 bases). CDR1 and CDR2 (germline): GTSNPN, SVGIG (reference sequence). V lost 1 base and J 0 bases, leaving 15 bases between the germline ends. The CDR3 is made up of 17 amino acids. The CDR3 DNA follows: TGTGCCTGGAGTGCGGGGACCACCCTAGCAACTAATGAAAAACTGTTTTTT. Its protein is CAWSAGTTLATNEKLFF.

As concerns this clone: Other DNA sequences in the same sample also yield this CDR3. The chain recombines TRBV28 with TRBJ1-2; 9 bases agree with TRBD1. The V segment lost 6 bases and the J segment 4 bases; nucleotides outside the gene matches: 3. The CDR3 consists of 13 residues. Per germline, CDR1 MDHEN and CDR2 SYDVKM. The CDR3 here is CASRTGGGYGYTF. DNA of the CDR3: TGTGCCAGCAGGACAGGGGGTGGCTATGGCTACACCTTC.

The CDR3 DNA reads TGTGCCAGCAGCTCGTTAAGGGGTCCTAATGAAAAACTGTTTTTT. Its protein is CASSSLRGPNEKLFF. The chain carries TRBV11-2 and TRBJ1-4; the D gene is possibly TRBD1 (5 bases). The CDR3 is made up of 15 amino acids. The V and J ends lost 4 bases and 3 bases respectively, with 12 bases between them. Looked up from germline, CDR1 is SGHAT and CDR2 is FQNNGV.

The chain carries TRBV28 and TRBJ1-2; TRBD1 is a possible D gene (5 bases). The germline gives CDR1 MDHEN, CDR2 SYDVKM. V was pared by 5 bases and J by 2 bases, with 12 bases between. The CDR3 consists of 14 residues. CDR3 loop: CASSGTIANYGYTF. CDR3 bases: TGTGCCAGCAGTGGGACGATAGCCAACTATGGCTACACCTTC.

The chain is built from TRBV28 and TRBJ1-2; 9 nucleotides agree with TRBD1. V dropped 6 bases and J dropped 7; count of bases not matched to a gene: 9. The germline V gene encodes CDR1 MDHEN and CDR2 SYDVKM. CDR3 length: 14 residues. CDR3 sequence reads: CASSRQGVVGGYTF. The CDR3 region has the DNA TGTGCCAGCAGCAGACAGGGGGTAGTCGGTGGCTACACCTTC.

The V and J genes are TRBV5-5 and TRBJ2-5, with 9 bases identical to TRBD1. Germline V gene lookup returns CDR1 SGHKS and CDR2 YYEKEE (reference sequence). CDR3 length equals 14 residues. Losses at the gene ends were 4 bases for V and 5 bases for J; bases not matched to a gene: 6. The CDR3, as DNA: TGTGCCAGCAGCGAACAGGGGGCCGGTGAGACCCAGTACTTC. This encodes CASSEQGAGETQYF.

V is TRBV6-5 and J is TRBJ2-3; possibly TRBD1 or TRBD2 for D (5 bases each). The CDR3 is made up of 15 amino acids. In germline, CDR1 is MNHEY, CDR2 SVGAGI. V shed 5 bases and J shed 2 bases, with 14 bases lying between them. The CDR3 loop reads CASSLGTANTDTQYF. CDR3 coding DNA: TGTGCCAGCAGTCTCGGGACGGCCAACACAGATACGCAGTATTTT.

This chain joins TRBV5-5 and TRBJ2-3, with TRBD2 identical over 13 bases. The CDR3 is made up of 17 amino acids. Germline CDR1 reads SGHKS; CDR2 reads YYEKEE (reference sequence). V trimming: 0 bases; J trimming: 2 bases; junction bases outside the gene matches: 3. CDR3 sequence reads: CASSLEGLAGSTDTQYF. The CDR3 DNA sequence: TGTGCCAGCAGCTTGGAGGGACTAGCGGGGTCCACAGATACGCAGTATTTT.

This clone came up a few times. Within the sample, other DNA sequences also encode this same CDR3. The chain links TRBV28 to TRBJ2-1; TRBD2 is a possible D gene (5 bases). V was pared by 3 bases and J by 0 bases, with 9 bases between. In germline, CDR1 is MDHEN, CDR2 SYDVKM. The length of the CDR3 is 15 residues. The CDR3 loop reads CASSFSGRSYNEQFF. In DNA form, the CDR3 reads TGTGCCAGCAGTTTCAGCGGACGCTCCTACAATGAGCAGTTCTTC. Full variable domain (outside the CDR3, taken from reference TRBV28 and TRBJ2-1): DVKVTQSSRYLVKRTGEKVFLECVQDMDHENMFWYRQDPGLGLRLIYFSYDVKMKEKGDIPEGYSVSREKKERFSLILESASTNQTSMYLCASSFSGRSYNEQFFGPGTRLTVL.

The V gene is TRBV19, the J gene TRBJ2-3; 9 positions match TRBD2. With V trimmed by 5 bases and J by 2 bases, 2 bases remained unmatched. This CDR3 spans 14 amino acids. CDR1 LNHDA and CDR2 SQIVND come from the germline V gene (reference sequence). CDR3 DNA: TGTGCCAGTAGTCTAGCGGGATACACAGATACGCAGTATTTT. This sequence encodes CASSLAGYTDTQYF.

The chain has TRBV27 and TRBJ1-1; D call uncertain. This CDR3 region has 13 residues. The V end was cut by 2 bases, the J end by 4 bases, with 8 bases between. CDR1 is MNHEY, CDR2 SMNVEV, per germline (reference sequence). The CDR3 DNA sequence: TGTGCCAGCAGTTTAGGACTGAGCACTGAAGCTTTCTTT. It yields the protein CASSLGLSTEAFF.

CDR3 bases: TGTGCCAGCAGCTCAGATGGTTCTGGGGCCAACGTCCTGACTTTC. Residues: CASSSDGSGANVLTF. The chain recombines TRBV7-8 with TRBJ2-6; no clear D. From germline, CDR1 is SGHVS and CDR2 FQNEAQ. There are 15 residues in the CDR3. The ends were cut back, 4 bases at V and 1 base at J, with 8 bases in the middle.

This clone occurred a few times. The rearrangement uses TRBV7-8 and TRBJ2-3; D is uncertain. This CDR3 comprises 15 residues. Trimming cost V 3 bases and J 6 bases, with 16 bases left between them. Germline CDR1 and CDR2: SGHVS and FQNEAQ. CDR3 sequence (DNA): TGTGCCAGCAGCTTCTCCCCAACCGCAGCGGATACGCAGTATTTT. Translation: CASSFSPTAADTQYF.

This clone has only one observation. The chain employs TRBV2 and TRBJ2-1; 9 nucleotides match TRBD2. CDR3 length: 15 residues. Losses at the gene ends were 6 bases for V and 3 bases for J; bases not matched to a gene: 6. CDR1 and CDR2 from the germline V gene are SNHLY and FYNNEI. The CDR3 sequence: CASRSAGGFYNEQFF. The CDR3 DNA is TGTGCCAGCAGATCAGCGGGAGGTTTCTACAATGAGCAGTTCTTC.

The chain couples TRBV5-1 to TRBJ2-7; D gene uncertain. The CDR3 contains 14 residues. Germline V gives CDR1 SGHRS, CDR2 YFSETQ. V dropped 0 bases and J dropped 5 bases, with 12 bases sitting between them. The CDR3 protein is CASSLAVGLDEQYF. In DNA form, the CDR3 reads TGCGCCAGCAGCTTGGCAGTGGGATTAGACGAGCAGTACTTC. Combining the CDR3 with reference TRBV5-1 and TRBJ2-7 gives the whole variable domain KAGVTQTPRYLIKTRGQQVTLSCSPISGHRSVSWYQQTPGQGLQFLFEYFSETQRNKGNFPGRFSGRQFSNSRSEMNVSTLELGDSALYLCASSLAVGLDEQYFGPGTRLTVT.

At least ten counts were recorded for this clone. The genes are TRBV27 and TRBJ2-1, with D hard to call. Germline V gene data show CDR1 as MNHEY and CDR2 as SMNVEV (reference sequence). V shed 5 bases and J shed 3 bases, with 11 bases lying between them. This CDR3 has 14 amino acids. CDR3 amino acids: CASSKAPLYNEQFF. The CDR3 DNA reads TGTGCCAGCAGTAAGGCCCCTCTCTACAATGAGCAGTTCTTC.

A word on this clone: This specimen includes other DNA sequences encoding the same CDR3. The chain links TRBV7-2 to TRBJ2-7, with D unclear. V lost 4 bases, J lost 3 bases, and 7 bases lay in between. Germline CDR1 reads SGHTA; CDR2 reads FQGNSA. This CDR3 is built from 12 residues. CDR3 amino acids: CASSSSGYEQYF. As DNA, the CDR3 is TGTGCCAGCAGCTCCTCAGGCTACGAGCAGTACTTC.